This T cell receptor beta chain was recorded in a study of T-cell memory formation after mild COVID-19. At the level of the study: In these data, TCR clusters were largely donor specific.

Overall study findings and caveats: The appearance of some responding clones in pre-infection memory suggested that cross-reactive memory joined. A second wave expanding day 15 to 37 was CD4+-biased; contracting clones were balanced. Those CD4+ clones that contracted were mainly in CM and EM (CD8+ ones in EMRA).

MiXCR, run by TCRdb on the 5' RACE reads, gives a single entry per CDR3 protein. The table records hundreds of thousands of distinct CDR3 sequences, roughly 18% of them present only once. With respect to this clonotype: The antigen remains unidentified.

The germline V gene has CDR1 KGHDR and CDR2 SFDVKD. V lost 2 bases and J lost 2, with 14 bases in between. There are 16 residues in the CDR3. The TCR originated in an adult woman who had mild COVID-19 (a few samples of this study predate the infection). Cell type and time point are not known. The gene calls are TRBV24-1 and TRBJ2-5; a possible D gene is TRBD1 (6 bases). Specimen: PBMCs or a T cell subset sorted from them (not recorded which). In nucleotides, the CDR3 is TGTGCCACCAGTGATTCCGCGACAGGACCACAAGAGACCCAGTACTTC. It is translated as CATSDSATGPQETQYF.